This T cell receptor (beta chain) was recorded in a study of T cell changes during pregnancy in multiple sclerosis (dated by TCRdb to about 2019). The study in broad terms: In women with multiple sclerosis, the researchers looked at how the T cell repertoire shifted as pregnancy progressed.

The library was prepared using the immunoSEQ multiplex PCR assay. TCRdb retrieved this table from immuneACCESS and kept in-frame rearrangements only. Not all clones are present; in checked studies, unresolved V genes account for under half, and no reason is known for the remainder. For this sample there are more than 55,000 clones; about 88% appear just once. The ten top clones hold under 0.45% of the sample. V and J lose 2 bases and 7 bases, and a span of 14 bases separates them. Via the germline V gene, CDR1 is SQVTM and CDR2 ANQGSEA. The cysteine opens and the phenylalanine closes a CDR3 of 13 amino acids. Only the CDR3 DNA stays, 39 bases, in frame from base 1. Points on this clone: It lacks a known antigen. The sample holds no much larger clone one base away, and base qualities are not on file.

The sequence links TRBV29-1 to TRBJ1-2, with no D gene named confidently. The starting material was CD4+ T cells from peripheral blood mononuclear cells, obtained in the third trimester of pregnancy. The TCR comes from a female donor with multiple sclerosis, enrolled in a pregnancy study. The DNA reads as follows: TGCAGCGTTGAATCGGCGGGCTGGGGTGGCTACACCTTC. It translates as CSVESAGWGGYTF.